This T cell receptor beta chain stems from a study of blood T cell repertoires in COVID-19. On the study more broadly: T cells, B-cell-depleted T cells, or PBMCs supplied cDNA or gDNA.

Original data processing: By means of reference gene primer amplification, nucleated cell counts were estimated. The assay was immunoSEQ multiplex PCR, and TCRdb's table has in-frame clones only and misses some. From that table come the V and J calls and clone size; the DNA was used to work out D and trimming. The sample shows about 73,000 clones, approximately 92% of them seen only once. Germline V gene sequence: CDR1 SGHRS, CDR2 YFSETQ. This CDR3 contains 15 residues. The V end lost 4 bases, the J end lost 2 bases, and 13 bases lay between the germline ends. The TCR originated in a man at least 80 years old with acute or convalescent COVID-19. The chain links TRBV5-1 to TRBJ1-5; a possible D gene is TRBD1 (5 bases). Sequencing was done on a sample of peripheral blood. The CDR3 reads CASSLDGGGNQPQHF. Written as DNA, the CDR3 is TGCGCCAGCAGCCTAGACGGGGGAGGCAATCAGCCCCAGCATTTT.